These 6 T cell receptor beta chains came from one sample sequenced in a study of blood T cell repertoires in COVID-19. TCRdb's copy holds only in-frame clones and misses some; the assay was immunoSEQ multiplex PCR. The sample holds roughly 250,000 clones; roughly four fifths are singletons and the top ten take about 15%. Source material: peripheral blood. The origin of the receptors is a person aged 70 to 80 with COVID-19, enrolled during active disease.

V gene TRBV18 combines with J gene TRBJ2-1; 9 bases align to TRBD1. The CDR3 spans 17 residues. Germline loops: CDR1 KGHSH, CDR2 LQKENI. J was trimmed by 4 bases and V by 5 bases; bases with no gene match: 12. The CDR3 protein is CASSVSSGTGQYNEQFF. In nucleotides, the CDR3 is TGTGCCAGCTCAGTTTCCTCCGGGACAGGGCAATACAATGAGCAGTTCTTC.

This sequence joins TRBV4-1 and TRBJ2-1; 7 bases are shared with TRBD1. The CDR3 consists of 16 residues. Germline V gives CDR1 MGHRA, CDR2 YSYEKL. The J segment lost 2 bases and the V segment lost 4 bases, leaving 8 bases of the junction unmatched. In DNA, the CDR3 is TGCGCCAGCAGCCCTGCTCTCGGACAGGCCTACAATGAGCAGTTCTTC. This codes for CASSPALGQAYNEQFF.

In this sample, this clone turned up a few times. The rearrangement uses TRBV23-1 and TRBJ1-6, with 8 bases that match TRBD1. TRBV23-1 is designated an ORF whose function remains uncertain. The CDR3 covers 18 residues. Trimming took 0 bases from V and 10 from J; bases not matched to a gene: 14. The DNA for the CDR3 is TGCGCCAGCAGTCAATCGAGAGGGGGGACAGGAGGGGACTCACCCCTCCACTTT. The encoded protein is CASSQSRGGTGGDSPLHF.

The chain combines TRBV7-2 with TRBJ2-1, with D unresolved. The CDR3 loop spans 14 amino acids. Per germline, CDR1 SGHTA and CDR2 FQGNSA. Deletions cut 2 bases from V and 6 bases from J, with 11 bases between. The DNA for the CDR3 is TGTGCCAGCAGCTTATCGCTAGGTCCCAATGAGCAGTTCTTC. Protein sequence: CASSLSLGPNEQFF.

This chain links TRBV2 with TRBJ2-2; D uncertain. Trimming took 2 bases from V and 2 from J, leaving 12 bases between them. Per the germline V gene, CDR1 is SNHLY and CDR2 is FYNNEI. This CDR3 comprises 16 residues. DNA of the CDR3: TGTGCCAGCAGTGAACTCCCTTTTTTAAACACCGGGGAGCTGTTTTTT. Protein: CASSELPFLNTGELFF.

V and J are TRBV10-3 and TRBJ1-2, with 7 bases fitting TRBD1. Trimming at V came to 0 bases and at J to 10 bases, leaving 8 bases not matched to a gene. The CDR3 runs to 14 residues. Germline V lookup: CDR1 ENHRY, CDR2 SYGVKD. CDR3 bases: TGTGCCATCAGTGAGTCGACAGGGCTAGGGGTCTACACCTTC. Protein: CAISESTGLGVYTF.